This TCR beta chain was observed in a study of blood T cell repertoires in COVID-19. Across the study: Sites across the United States, Italy and Spain contributed samples from acute and convalescent COVID-19. PBMCs, B-cell-depleted T cells, or T cells provided the cDNA or gDNA that made up the material.

Germline CDR1 is SGHRS and CDR2 is YFSETQ. This CDR3 spans 14 amino acids. The V end lost 4 bases, the J end lost 1 base, and 11 bases lay between the germline ends. Per the original methods: By means of reference gene primer amplification, nucleated cell counts were estimated. Using immunoSEQ multiplex PCR, the repertoire was profiled, and TCRdb retains in-frame clones only, with some absent. V and J calls and clone size are those listed in that table; D and trimming were worked out from the DNA. In the table there are more than 110,000 clones, around 89% of which are singletons. This receptor was obtained from a woman older than 75 with acute or convalescent COVID-19. The gene calls are TRBV5-1 and TRBJ1-2, with D possibly matching TRBD1 (5 bases). Sequenced: peripheral blood. The CDR3 is CASSPVQGNYGYTF. For the CDR3, the DNA is TGCGCCAGCAGCCCGGTCCAGGGTAACTATGGCTACACCTTC.